Sequencing of this T cell receptor beta chain was carried out in a study of blood T cell repertoires in COVID-19. Whole-study context: Acute and convalescent COVID-19 samples came from the United States, Italy and Spain.

This CDR3 is 17 amino acids long. J lost 0 bases, V lost 4 bases, and 5 bases had no gene match. CDR1 is LGHDT, CDR2 YNNKEL, per germline (reference sequence). Measured with immunoSEQ multiplex PCR; TCRdb has only the in-frame clones, and not every one. The sample records about 190,000 clones, around 80% being singletons. Source material: peripheral blood. The chain links TRBV3-1 (or the pseudogene TRBV3-2) to TRBJ2-2; 10 nucleotides line up with TRBD2. This sequence was found in a man aged 50-60 years with active or convalescent COVID-19. The DNA of the CDR3 is TGTGCCAGCAGCCGTAGCACTAGCGGGACGAACACCGGGGAGCTGTTTTTT. It codes for CASSRSTSGTNTGELFF.